Presented here are 20 T cell receptor beta chains from one specimen sequenced in a study of glioma-infiltrating T cells. The iRepertoire nested amplicon-rescue multiplex PCR amplified TCR alpha and beta CDR3s from RNA. TCRdb redid the calling of the multiplex PCR reads with MiXCR, one entry per CDR3 protein. Of approximately 400,000 distinct CDR3 sequences listed, around 45% were seen once; the top ten hold around 11%. Sequencing input: glioma tissue, nonneoplastic brain tissue, or PBMCs (not recorded which). These receptors all come from a human donor with low-grade glioma or glioblastoma, undergoing nonglioma brain surgery, or in good health (not recorded which).

The sample holds many counts of this clonotype. The V gene is TRBV28, the J gene TRBJ2-1; D tentatively fits TRBD1 or TRBD2 (6 bases each). The CDR3 runs to 15 residues. Germline values: CDR1 MDHEN, CDR2 SYDVKM. The V and J ends lost 3 bases and 8 bases respectively, with 17 bases between them. In DNA form, the CDR3 reads TGTGCCAGCAGTTTGCTCGGGGGCCAAATCTATGAGCAGTTCTTC. Translated: CASSLLGGQIYEQFF. The variable domain in full, with the rest retrieved from reference TRBV28 and TRBJ2-1, is DVKVTQSSRYLVKRTGEKVFLECVQDMDHENMFWYRQDPGLGLRLIYFSYDVKMKEKGDIPEGYSVSREKKERFSLILESASTNQTSMYLCASSLLGGQIYEQFFGPGTRLTVL.

The sample holds a few counts of this clonotype. V usage is TRBV6-2 or TRBV6-3 and J usage is TRBJ2-4; D tentatively fits TRBD1 or TRBD2 (7 bases each). Germline CDR1 MNHEY, CDR2 SVGEGT. This CDR3 contains 14 residues. V was clipped by 5 bases and J by 9 bases, with 17 bases between them. The CDR3 nucleotides read TGTGCCAGCAGTCCGATCACAGGGGAGGGCATTCAGTACTTC. Translation gives CASSPITGEGIQYF.

This clonotype was detected only a few times. The rearrangement joins TRBV2 to TRBJ1-6; D is unclear. The ends were cut back, 3 bases at V and 7 bases at J, with 13 bases in the middle. Germline assignment: CDR1 SNHLY and CDR2 FYNNEI. The CDR3 extends over 15 amino acids. The DNA of the CDR3 is TGTGCCAGCAGTGAGAGGAACAGCAGAAATTCACCCCTCCACTTT. Translating gives CASSERNSRNSPLHF.

V gene TRBV4-3 combines with J gene TRBJ2-2, with D perhaps matching TRBD2 (6 bases). The CDR3 sequence is 17 residues long. Looked up from germline, CDR1 is LGHNA and CDR2 is YSLEER. Trimming cost V 0 bases and J 3 bases, with 14 bases left between them. The CDR3 coding sequence is TGCGCCAGCAGCCAAGATCCCCGGGGGTCGGACACCGGGGAGCTGTTTTTT. This gives the protein CASSQDPRGSDTGELFF.

The table lists this clonotype with many counts. This chain joins TRBV27 and TRBJ1-5, with TRBD1 matching 7 bases. CDR1 and CDR2 from the germline V gene are MNHEY and SMNVEV (reference sequence). The junction had 5 bases not matched to a gene; V was cut back by 8 bases and J by 1 base. This CDR3 is 14 amino acids long. The CDR3 region is CASRLTGSNQPQHF. CDR3 nucleotide sequence: TGTGCCAGCCGCCTGACAGGGAGCAATCAGCCCCAGCATTTT.

The CDR3 here is CASSYEAGGTGELFF. In DNA, the CDR3 is TGTGCCAGCAGTTACGAAGCGGGAGGGACCGGGGAGCTGTTTTTT. This chain uses TRBV6-6 with TRBJ2-2, with 10 nucleotides matching TRBD2. The CDR3 contains 15 residues. The V gene end was trimmed by 2 bases and the J gene end by 5 bases; junction bases not matched to a gene: 2. The germline gives CDR1 MNHNY, CDR2 SVGAGI (reference sequence).

There are many counts of this clonotype. This sequence joins TRBV6-2 or TRBV6-3 and TRBJ2-3; D not certain. The CDR3 contains 16 residues. CDR1 MNHEY and CDR2 SVGEGT come from the germline V gene. Trimming shortened V by 7 bases and J by 3 bases, and 20 bases separated the two germline ends. The CDR3 reads CASTVVGLLGTDTQYF. Here the CDR3 DNA reads TGTGCCAGCACGGTCGTGGGTCTACTTGGGACAGATACGCAGTATTTT.

The chain carries TRBV20-1 and TRBJ2-1; no firm D call. V was cut by 3 bases and J by 12 bases, with 18 bases left in between. The CDR3 consists of 13 residues. Germline V gives CDR1 DFQATT, CDR2 SNEGSKA (reference sequence). CDR3 nucleotides: TGCAGTGCTAGTTCGCACGCCGTAGATGGGCAGTTCTTC. It is translated as CSASSHAVDGQFF.

There are a few counts of this clonotype. The CDR3 reads CSASNRFKNNEQFF. The DNA of the CDR3 is TGCAGTGCTAGTAATCGGTTCAAAAACAATGAGCAGTTCTTC. The chain couples TRBV20-1 to TRBJ2-1; D is ambiguous. Trimming shortened V by 3 bases and J by 5 bases, and 14 bases separated the two germline ends. In germline, CDR1 is DFQATT, CDR2 SNEGSKA (reference sequence). The CDR3 is 14 amino acids.

This clonotype was picked up many times. V and J are TRBV28 and TRBJ1-1, with 12 bases that match TRBD1. With V trimmed by 5 bases and J by 4 bases, 8 bases remained unmatched. The CDR3 covers 16 residues. Germline lookup yields CDR1 MDHEN and CDR2 SYDVKM. The CDR3 coding sequence is TGTGCCAGCAGTATCATCGCGGGACAGGGGGCCACTGAAGCTTTCTTT. Translating gives CASSIIAGQGATEAFF.

The genes are TRBV7-2 and TRBJ2-7; D is undetermined. This CDR3 is built from 13 residues. Between the trimmed V and J ends, which lost 6 bases and 2 bases, there was a span of 11 bases. Germline CDR1 is SGHTA and CDR2 is FQGNSA. The CDR3 spells CASSSDVTYEQYF. For the CDR3, the DNA is TGTGCCAGCAGTTCGGACGTTACCTACGAGCAGTACTTC.

Concerning this clonotype: This may stem from a read error, because a much larger clone lies one nucleotide away. The final CDR3 position lacks the conserved phenylalanine or tryptophan, pointing to a likely read error. The chain has TRBV15 and TRBJ2-1; 9 bases fit TRBD2. The V gene's germline CDR1 is LNHNV and CDR2 YYDKDF (reference sequence). The trim removed 0 bases at V and 7 bases at J, leaving 7 bases unmatched. CDR3 length: 16 amino acids. This CDR3 reads CATSRDLSSGRNEQFL. DNA for the CDR3: TGTGCCACCAGCAGAGATCTGAGTAGCGGGAGAAATGAGCAGTTCTTA.

The chain has TRBV19 and TRBJ2-7; the D call may be TRBD1 or TRBD2 (6 bases each). The V gene's germline CDR1 is LNHDA and CDR2 SQIVND (reference sequence). The V end lost 5 bases, the J end lost 6 bases, and 14 bases lay between the germline ends. This CDR3 region has 13 residues. CDR3 residues: CASSSKGGREQYF. The DNA of the CDR3 is TGTGCCAGTAGTTCTAAAGGGGGGCGCGAGCAGTACTTC.

This clonotype was seen many times. The chain recombines TRBV20-1 with TRBJ2-1, with no clear D. V lost 3 bases and J 10 bases, leaving 13 bases between the germline ends. CDR3 size: 12 residues. CDR1 DFQATT and CDR2 SNEGSKA come from the germline V gene (reference sequence). The CDR3, as DNA: TGCAGTGCTAGTTCCCGGGTCGAAGAGCAGTTCTTC. Its translation: CSASSRVEEQFF.

To note about this clonotype: A much larger clone is a single base away; this may be a read error. The V and J genes are TRBV20-1 and TRBJ1-5; D unclear. The ends were cut back, 1 base at V and 6 bases at J, with 10 bases in the middle. Germline lookup yields CDR1 DFQATT and CDR2 SNEGSKA (reference sequence). There are 13 residues in the CDR3. This CDR3 reads CSARGALSQPQHF. DNA of the CDR3: TGCAGTGCTAGAGGAGCCCTGAGTCAGCCCCAGCATTTT.

CDR3 bases: TGTGCCAGCTCCCGGCTCGACAGGGGCGAGCAGTACTTC. It translates to CASSRLDRGEQYF. V and J are TRBV18 and TRBJ2-7; TRBD1 aligns across 8 bases. After removal of 6 bases from V and 6 bases from J, the junction contained 7 bases not matched to a gene. This CDR3 has 13 residues. From germline, CDR1 is KGHSH and CDR2 LQKENI. Filled out from reference TRBV18 and TRBJ2-7, the complete variable domain reads NAGVMQNPRHLVRRRGQEARLRCSPMKGHSHVYWYRQLPEEGLKFMVYLQKENIIDESGMPKERFSAEFPKEGPSILRIQQVVRGDSAAYFCASSRLDRGEQYFGPGTRLTVT.

The chain is built from TRBV14 and TRBJ2-1; D perhaps matches TRBD2 (5 bases). V lost 6 bases and J lost 3, with 9 bases in between. Germline CDR1 reads SGHDN; CDR2 reads FVKESK. This CDR3 has 13 residues. The CDR3 sequence is CASSPGNYNEQFF. The CDR3 DNA reads TGTGCCAGCAGTCCGGGAAACTACAATGAGCAGTTCTTC.

Only one count was recorded for this clonotype. Since a much larger clone is just one base distant, this may be a read error. V usage is TRBV6-5 and J usage is TRBJ1-2; 8 bases map to TRBD1. This CDR3 spans 16 amino acids. Germline V lookup: CDR1 MNHEY, CDR2 SVGAGI. The CDR3 here is CAISYSSGGGRNGYTF. For the CDR3, the DNA is TGTGCCATCAGTTACTCTTCAGGGGGCGGTAGAAATGGCTACACCTTC.

This clonotype has at least ten counts. The CDR3 is CASTTIATGLSYEQYF. Written as DNA, the CDR3 is TGTGCCAGCACCACGATCGCGACAGGCCTATCCTACGAGCAGTACTTC. The V call is TRBV6-2 or TRBV6-3, the J call TRBJ2-7; weak D call: TRBD1 (6 bases). CDR1 MNHEY and CDR2 SVGEGT come from the germline V gene. The CDR3 runs to 16 residues. Between the trimmed V and J ends, which lost 7 bases and 1 base, there was a span of 20 bases.

A remark on this clonotype: A much bigger clone sits one base away, suggesting this may be a read error. The rearrangement uses TRBV28 and TRBJ2-1, with D possibly being TRBD1 (5 bases). Trimming pared 5 bases from V and 7 bases from J, leaving 12 bases between. CDR3 length: 13 amino acids. The germline V gene has CDR1 MDHEN and CDR2 SYDVKM. CDR3: CASSTKDKNEQFF. In DNA, the CDR3 is TGTGCCAGCAGTACCAAGGACAAGAATGAGCAGTTCTTC.